A selection of T cell receptor beta chains follows, all from one sample in a study of cytomegalovirus exposure and HLA in healthy donors. This table comes from immunoSEQ multiplex PCR, and its TCRdb copy is limited to in-frame clones, with some not included. The sample lists over 120,000 clones, about 71% seen once, with about 2.2% in the top ten. Material for sequencing was PBMCs. The receptors stem from a woman in her sixties in good health and CMV-seropositive. Both conserved end residues are part of each CDR3. A D gene is named only where the DNA matches it firmly. Clone size, where shown, is once, few, many, or a class for clones that have expanded.

j_call v_call d_call clone_size cdr3_nt cdr3_aa
TRBJ2-5 TRBV5-1 - once TGCGCCAGCAGCTTGGCCCCACTAGGCTCCGGAGAGACCCAGTACTTC CASSLAPLGSGETQYF
TRBJ2-1 TRBV5-1 - few TGCGCCAGCAGCTTAGGGACTTTGCAAATTTCGAGGGGTGAGCAGTTCTTC CASSLGTLQISRGEQFF
TRBJ2-4 TRBV2 - few TGTGCCAGCAGAGTGGAAACAGGGCTAAACATTCAGTACTTC CASRVETGLNIQYF
TRBJ1-1 TRBV4-2 - - TGTGCCAGCAGGCGGTCCGGGACTATGAACACTGAAGCTTTCTTT CASRRSGTMNTEAFF
TRBJ2-3 TRBV7-8 TRBD1 - TGTGCCAGCAGCTTAGGTCCACAGGGGACAGATACGCAGTATTTT CASSLGPQGTDTQYF
TRBJ1-2 TRBV5-4 TRBD1 - TGTGCCAGCAGCCTACAGGGGGGAGGCTACACCTTC CASSLQGGGYTF
TRBJ2-1 TRBV5-1 - few TGCGCCAGCAGCTTGCTCTCCACTAGCCCCTCCTACAATGAGCAGTTCTTC CASSLLSTSPSYNEQFF
TRBJ1-2 TRBV29-1 - - TGCAGCGTTGAAGATAAGTGGGGGGGCGATGGCTACACCTTC CSVEDKWGGDGYTF
TRBJ2-7 TRBV7-2 TRBD2 once TGTGCCAGCAGCCCGAGCGGGAGTCACAACGAGCAGTACTTC CASSPSGSHNEQYF
TRBJ2-7 TRBV6-1 TRBD1 once TGTGCCAGCAACGTGGGACAGGACTATAACGAGCAGTACTTC CASNVGQDYNEQYF
TRBJ2-7 TRBV2 TRBD1 few TGTGCCAGCGAGGAGGGTCCTCGACAGGGGAGGTACGAGCAGTACTTC CASEEGPRQGRYEQYF
TRBJ2-3 TRBV29-1 - - TGCAGCGTTGTTGGAGGAATGGGGGCAAGAGATACGCAGTATTTT CSVVGGMGARDTQYF
TRBJ2-1 TRBV28 TRBD2 - TGTGCCAGCAGTTTAGGGACTAGCGGGAGAGGGGGTCGATACAATGAGCAGTTCTTC CASSLGTSGRGGRYNEQFF
TRBJ2-7 TRBV19 TRBD2 - TGTGCCAGTAGTACGGGACTAGCGGTTTTAGAGCAGTACTTC CASSTGLAVLEQYF
TRBJ2-5 TRBV6-5 TRBD2 - TGTGCCAGCGGAATTCTCGGGAGGGAGACCCAGTACTTC CASGILGRETQYF
TRBJ2-1 TRBV7-3 TRBD2 once TGTGCCAGCAGCGGTCCGGGACTAGCGAAGCATGAGCAGTTCTTC CASSGPGLAKHEQFF
TRBJ2-5 TRBV7-3 - - TGTGCCAGCAGCGCAGGTGTGCGGAGGCGGGAGACCCAGTACTTC CASSAGVRRRETQYF
TRBJ1-1 TRBV30 - - TGTGCCTGGAGTGTCGGGACATACACTGAAGCTTTCTTT CAWSVGTYTEAFF
TRBJ1-2 TRBV5-1 - - TGCGCCAGCAGCTTGGGGGACACACCAAGGCATGGCTACACCTTC CASSLGDTPRHGYTF
TRBJ1-5 TRBV4-1 - - TGCGCCAGCAGCTCGAATGGGGGCCCAACGAGGCCCCAGCATTTT CASSSNGGPTRPQHF
TRBJ2-2 TRBV5-1 TRBD2 - TGCGCCAGCAGCTTGAGGCTAGCGGGAGGGCCGGGCACCGGGGAGCTGTTTTTT CASSLRLAGGPGTGELFF
TRBJ1-3 TRBV6-6 - - TGTGCCAGCAGTTACTCGATAGGTTCGGGGGTGAACACCATATATTTT CASSYSIGSGVNTIYF
TRBJ2-1 TRBV9 TRBD2 once TGTGCCAGCAGCGTAAGCCTAGCGGCCTACAATGAGCAGTTCTTC CASSVSLAAYNEQFF